The 24 T cell receptor beta chains below were found in one sample sequenced in a study of cytomegalovirus exposure and HLA in healthy donors. The primer mix had 60 Vbeta and 13 Jbeta primers. This table comes from immunoSEQ multiplex PCR, and its TCRdb copy is limited to in-frame clones, with some not included. The sample records 200,000 or so clones, over 75% being singletons. Sequencing input: PBMCs. These receptors came from a boy younger than 10 in good health and CMV-seronegative.

The chain uses TRBV5-1 and TRBJ1-2, with D possibly TRBD1 on 5 matching bases. V dropped 4 bases and J dropped 3 bases, with 13 bases sitting between them. The CDR3 consists of 14 residues. In germline, CDR1 is SGHRS, CDR2 YFSETQ. Written as DNA, the CDR3 is TGCGCCAGCAGCCTGACAGACTTTTACTATGGCTACACCTTC. Its protein product is CASSLTDFYYGYTF.

The chain carries TRBV19 and TRBJ1-5, with TRBD1 matching over 10 bases. The CDR3 runs 15 residues. From germline, CDR1 is LNHDA and CDR2 SQIVND (reference sequence). Trimming cost V 6 bases and J 5 bases; bases outside gene matches: 7. The CDR3 region has the DNA TGTGCCAGTAGGCTCGGACAGGGGGTTTATCAGCCCCAGCATTTT. It specifies CASRLGQGVYQPQHF.

This chain connects TRBV11-2 to TRBJ2-7; 7 bases match TRBD2. Trimming at V came to 7 bases and at J to 7 bases, leaving 10 bases not matched to a gene. Germline values: CDR1 SGHAT, CDR2 FQNNGV. The CDR3 sequence is 13 residues long. For the CDR3, the DNA is TGTGCCAGCAACGACTACCCCGGGGGGGAGCAGTACTTC. Amino acid sequence: CASNDYPGGEQYF.

The chain employs TRBV4-3 and TRBJ2-2; 11 positions agree with TRBD2. The junction had 5 bases not matched to a gene; V was cut back by 3 bases and J by 5 bases. The CDR3 covers 16 residues. CDR1 is LGHNA and CDR2 is YSLEER in the germline V gene. CDR3 bases: TGCGCCAGCAGCCATTATAGCGGGGGGGCGACCGGGGAGCTGTTTTTT. Protein sequence: CASSHYSGGATGELFF.

The V call is TRBV7-2, the J call TRBJ1-6; 11 positions match TRBD1. The germline V gene encodes CDR1 SGHTA and CDR2 FQGNSA. J was trimmed by 8 bases and V by 5 bases; bases with no gene match: 5. CDR3 length: 15 residues. CDR3 in amino acids: CASSARTGGDSPLHF. The CDR3 DNA is TGTGCCAGCAGCGCCCGGACAGGGGGCGATTCACCCCTCCACTTT.

This clone was observed a single time. The chain has TRBV7-6 and TRBJ2-7, with TRBD2 matching 14 bases. The length of the CDR3 is 18 residues. Germline CDR1 reads SGHVS; CDR2 reads FNYEAQ. The V gene end was trimmed by 5 bases and the J gene end by 2 bases; junction bases not matched to a gene: 11. CDR3 nucleotide sequence: TGTGCCAGCAGCCACGAAAAACCGGGACTAGCGGGGGCCTACGAGCAGTACTTC. It codes for CASSHEKPGLAGAYEQYF.

Note on this clone: A junction boundary mismatches the germline segment, possibly from a read error. The chain recombines TRBV7-9 with TRBJ2-5; 10 bases fit TRBD1. This CDR3 is 16 amino acids long. From germline, CDR1 is SEHNR and CDR2 FQNEAQ (reference sequence). DNA for the CDR3: TGTTCCAGCAGCTTAACGCCGGGACAGGGGATAGAGACCCAGTACTTC. Translating gives CSSSLTPGQGIETQYF.

The chain links TRBV7-2 to TRBJ1-2; D possibly corresponds to TRBD1 (6 bases). Between the trimmed V and J ends, which lost 8 bases and 0 bases, there was a span of 19 bases. CDR3 length: 16 residues. The germline V gene has CDR1 SGHTA and CDR2 FQGNSA. CDR3 nucleotides: TGTGCCAGCTCTCGTGGCAGGGGTCTAGCTAACTATGGCTACACCTTC. Amino acids: CASSRGRGLANYGYTF.

CDR3 in DNA: TGTGCCAGCAGCCCCTCTAAAACTGAGCAGTACTTC. Translated, it gives CASSPSKTEQYF. This chain connects TRBV5-5 to TRBJ2-7, with D uncertain. This CDR3 has 12 amino acids. Trimming left V 4 bases short and J 7 bases short, with 12 bases between. CDR1 and CDR2 from the germline V gene are SGHKS and YYEKEE (reference sequence).

The chain uses TRBV13 and TRBJ2-1; TRBD1 is a possible D gene (5 bases). V was pared by 1 base and J by 9 bases, with 7 bases between. The CDR3 totals 12 residues. Germline values: CDR1 PRHDT, CDR2 FYEKMQ (reference sequence). The CDR3 sequence is CASSLAGIEQFF. The DNA of the CDR3 is TGTGCCAGCAGCTTAGCAGGGATTGAGCAGTTCTTC.

The chain carries TRBV27 and TRBJ1-6; D possibly corresponds to TRBD1 (5 bases). CDR1 is MNHEY and CDR2 is SMNVEV in the germline V gene (reference sequence). The V end was cut by 6 bases, the J end by 3 bases, with 9 bases between. CDR3 size: 14 residues. The CDR3, as DNA: TGTGCCAGCAGAGGGCAGGGCTATAATTCACCCCTCCACTTT. Protein product: CASRGQGYNSPLHF.

This clone was detected only a few times. The J gene is TRBJ2-1, the V gene TRBV4-3; 9 bases agree with TRBD1. With 1 base clipped from V and 5 bases from J, the junction kept 6 bases outside the gene matches. This CDR3 spans 16 amino acids. Germline V gene lookup returns CDR1 LGHNA and CDR2 YSLEER. The CDR3 loop is CASSQGWDRVDNEQFF. The CDR3 DNA reads TGCGCCAGCAGCCAAGGGTGGGACAGGGTAGACAATGAGCAGTTCTTC.

This clone appeared a single time. The rearrangement uses TRBV4-2 and TRBJ2-1, with 9 bases matching TRBD2. The CDR3 is made up of 18 amino acids. The germline CDR1 and CDR2 sequences are LGHNA and YNFKEQ. J lost 3 bases, V lost 0 bases, and 9 bases had no gene match. In DNA, the CDR3 is TGTGCCAGCAGCCAAGATCGTAGTAGCGGGGGCCTCTACAATGAGCAGTTCTTC. It translates to CASSQDRSSGGLYNEQFF.

The genes are TRBV7-9 and TRBJ2-3; 8 bases agree with TRBD2. With V trimmed by 1 base and J by 3 bases, 15 bases remained unmatched. Germline V gives CDR1 SEHNR, CDR2 FQNEAQ (reference sequence). The length of the CDR3 is 19 residues. CDR3 sequence (DNA): TGTGCCAGCAGCTTAGGAGCCGTGTGGGAGCGGGGGATTACAGATACGCAGTATTTT. The encoded protein is CASSLGAVWERGITDTQYF.

This chain connects TRBV5-1 to TRBJ2-5, with 8 bases that match TRBD2. Trimming took 3 bases from V and 1 from J; bases not matched to a gene: 5. Germline CDR1 SGHRS, CDR2 YFSETQ. The CDR3 has 15 amino acids. CDR3 loop: CASSSLAGLQETQYF. CDR3 sequence (DNA): TGCGCCAGCAGCTCCCTAGCGGGCCTCCAAGAGACCCAGTACTTC.

This clone was counted a few times. The J gene is TRBJ2-7, the V gene TRBV4-3, with TRBD2 identical over 7 bases. Germline CDR1 LGHNA, CDR2 YSLEER. The CDR3 covers 16 residues. Losses at the gene ends were 0 bases for V and 2 bases for J; bases not matched to a gene: 7. The CDR3 bases are TGCGCCAGCAGCCAAGATCGCGGGGGAAGGGCCTACGAGCAGTACTTC. Translated, it gives CASSQDRGGRAYEQYF.

The chain carries TRBV7-2 and TRBJ1-3, with D hard to call. With 1 base removed from V and 0 bases from J, the gap between germline ends came to 13 bases. CDR3 length: 17 residues. The V gene's germline CDR1 is SGHTA and CDR2 FQGNSA. For the CDR3, the DNA is TGTGCCAGCAGCTTAGTGCCAGGCCTCAACTCTGGAAACACCATATATTTT. Its translation is CASSLVPGLNSGNTIYF.

J is TRBJ2-7 and V is TRBV9; TRBD1 agrees at 7 bases. In germline, CDR1 is SGDLS, CDR2 YYNGEE. The CDR3 is made up of 14 amino acids. J was trimmed by 6 bases and V by 1 base; bases with no gene match: 7. The CDR3 is CASSVFQGESEQYF. As DNA, the CDR3 is TGTGCCAGCAGCGTATTCCAGGGGGAAAGCGAGCAGTACTTC.

The gene calls are TRBV29-1 and TRBJ2-7; D is ambiguous. Trimming stripped 4 bases from V and 6 bases from J, with 16 bases between. The CDR3 has 13 residues. Germline loops: CDR1 SQVTM, CDR2 ANQGSEA. The CDR3 DNA reads as TGCAGCGTTGGCGCAGGAAGGTGGGCCGAGCAGTACTTC. Translating it yields CSVGAGRWAEQYF.

The chain links TRBV6-6 to TRBJ1-2; D remains ambiguous. CDR1 is MNHNY and CDR2 is SVGAGI in the germline V gene (reference sequence). The V and J ends lost 3 bases and 4 bases respectively, with 15 bases between them. The length of the CDR3 is 15 residues. CDR3 sequence: CASSYSLGRGYGYTF. The CDR3 DNA is TGTGCCAGCAGTTATTCTTTGGGGAGAGGCTATGGCTACACCTTC.

This clone was seen more than once but under ten times. The chain has TRBV2 and TRBJ1-6; TRBD1 matches 7 bases. The CDR3 covers 14 residues. Germline-derived CDR1 and CDR2 are SNHLY and FYNNEI. Germline trimming cut 5 bases from V and 8 bases from J; bases unmatched to any gene: 6. The CDR3 here is CASSLQGKDSPLHF. The CDR3 DNA follows: TGTGCCAGCAGTCTACAGGGGAAGGATTCACCCCTCCACTTT.

The gene calls are TRBV4-2 and TRBJ1-6; no reliable D call. Between the trimmed V and J ends, which lost 1 base and 14 bases, there was a span of 6 bases. This CDR3 is 11 amino acids long. Germline V gene data show CDR1 as LGHNA and CDR2 as YNFKEQ. The CDR3 region is CASSQGQTLHF. The CDR3 nucleotides are TGTGCCAGCAGCCAAGGTCAGACCCTCCACTTT.

The chain carries TRBV19 and TRBJ1-4; D is uncertain. V was trimmed by 4 bases and J by 6 bases, leaving 21 bases between them. Germline lookup yields CDR1 LNHDA and CDR2 SQIVND (reference sequence). The CDR3 contains 17 residues. The CDR3: CASSRSRPHRGYEKLFF. The CDR3 DNA reads as TGTGCCAGTAGTAGGAGCCGGCCCCACCGAGGTTATGAAAAACTGTTTTTT. Full variable domain (rest looked up from reference TRBV19 and TRBJ1-4): DGGITQSPKYLFRKEGQNVTLSCEQNLNHDAMYWYRQDPGQGLRLIYYSQIVNDFQKGDIAEGYSVSREKKESFPLTVTSAQKNPTAFYLCASSRSRPHRGYEKLFFGSGTQLSVL.

The chain links TRBV7-8 to TRBJ1-2, with 7 positions matching TRBD1. The germline CDR1 and CDR2 sequences are SGHVS and FQNEAQ. There are 15 residues in the CDR3. V shed 6 bases and J 8 bases; nucleotides not matched to a gene: 15. The DNA for the CDR3 is TGTGCCAGCAGACCCAGGGGGAGTGTATCCGACGGCTACACCTTC. Translating gives CASRPRGSVSDGYTF.